Below, 22 T cell receptor beta chains from the same sample are listed, as sequenced in a study of response to subunit inactivated influenza vaccine (dated by TCRdb to between 2017 and 2018). The library was built by means of RT-PCR. Reads for this sample came from an Illumina HiSeq 2500. TCRdb trimmed the raw reads at Q25, called clones with MiXCR and kept productive beta chains. Merged by CDR3 protein, the rows form single entries marked with the most common genes and DNA. The sample table holds roughly 500,000 distinct CDR3 sequences, of which approximately 17% were seen once. The ten largest clonotypes hold around 3% of the sample. Sequencing used CD4+ T cells sorted from PBMCs, obtained less than 30 months after vaccination. These receptors were obtained from a man aged 45-69 years who received an inactivated influenza vaccine. Donor details come from another sample of the same person, matched by shared clones.

This clonotype was counted only a few times. CDR3 DNA: TGTGCCAGCAGTCCCCGGACAGGTCATTTCAATCAGCCCCAGCATTTT. Its protein is CASSPRTGHFNQPQHF. This chain links TRBV6-1 with TRBJ1-5; TRBD1 agrees at 7 bases. The J segment lost 3 bases and the V segment lost 5 bases, leaving 10 bases of the junction unmatched. In germline, CDR1 is MNHNS, CDR2 SASEGT. This CDR3 is 16 amino acids long.

The chain combines TRBV10-3 with TRBJ2-1; 8 positions agree with TRBD2. The CDR3 loop spans 14 amino acids. Germline trimming cut 0 bases from V and 9 bases from J; bases unmatched to any gene: 4. CDR1 and CDR2 from the germline V gene are ENHRY and SYGVKD. This CDR3 is CAISESREGSEQFF. CDR3 coding DNA: TGTGCCATCAGTGAGTCTCGGGAGGGCAGTGAGCAGTTCTTC.

The V call is TRBV6-2 or TRBV6-3, the J call TRBJ2-5; D is possibly TRBD2 (6 bases). The V end lost 7 bases, the J end lost 4 bases, and 16 bases lay between the germline ends. Germline loops: CDR1 MNHEY, CDR2 SVGEGT. This CDR3 has 14 residues. The CDR3 DNA follows: TGTGCCAGCAAACCGGCGGGACTCGGAGAGACCCAGTACTTC. The encoded protein is CASKPAGLGETQYF.

This chain uses TRBV4-3 with TRBJ1-3; 8 bases fit TRBD1. Germline V gene lookup returns CDR1 LGHNA and CDR2 YSLEER. The CDR3 has 15 residues. The V segment lost 0 bases and the J segment 3 bases; nucleotides outside the gene matches: 1. The CDR3 DNA is TGCGCCAGCAGCCAAGAGACAGGGGTTGGAAACACCATATATTTT. Protein product: CASSQETGVGNTIYF.

Ten or more counts support this clonotype. This chain connects TRBV12-3 or TRBV12-4 to TRBJ2-4; D not certain. The V end lost 2 bases, the J end lost 1 base, and 3 bases lay between the germline ends. This CDR3 comprises 13 residues. For the CDR3, the DNA is TGTGCCAGCAGTTTAAACGCCAAAAACATTCAGTACTTC. Protein product: CASSLNAKNIQYF.

This clonotype appeared a few times. This chain uses TRBV6-2 or TRBV6-3 with TRBJ2-7; 11 positions agree with TRBD2. The trim removed 3 bases at V and 7 bases at J, leaving 23 bases unmatched. The CDR3 runs to 20 residues. The V gene's germline CDR1 is MNHEY and CDR2 SVGEGT. Here the CDR3 DNA reads TGTGCCAGCAGTTATCTGGCCGAGAGAGGACTAGCGGGCCTCCCCTGGGAGCAGTACTTC. Translating it yields CASSYLAERGLAGLPWEQYF.

This clonotype was picked up a small number of times. This rearrangement joins TRBV7-2 to TRBJ2-7; 7 bases agree with TRBD1. CDR1 and CDR2 (germline): SGHTA, FQGNSA. The V and J ends lost 3 bases and 5 bases, in that order; junction bases with no gene match: 4. The CDR3 is made up of 13 amino acids. The CDR3 nucleotides are TGTGCCAGCAGCTTGGGACAGTGGGACGAGCAGTACTTC. This codes for CASSLGQWDEQYF. Full variable domain (remainder filled in from reference TRBV7-2 and TRBJ2-7): GAGVSQSPSNKVTEKGKDVELRCDPISGHTALYWYRQSLGQGLEFLIYFQGNSAPDKSGLPSDRFSAERTGGSVSTLTIQRTQQEDSAVYLCASSLGQWDEQYFGPGTRLTVT.

This chain uses TRBV7-3 with TRBJ2-5; D is unclear. The CDR3 extends over 12 amino acids. Deletions cut 6 bases from V and 5 bases from J, with 10 bases between. CDR1 and CDR2 (germline): SGHTA, FQGTGA. The CDR3 here is CASRPTRETQYF. CDR3 sequence (DNA): TGTGCCAGCAGACCGACGCGGGAGACCCAGTACTTC.

The chain carries TRBV12-3 or TRBV12-4 and TRBJ2-1; weak D call: TRBD2 (5 bases). The CDR3 is made up of 18 amino acids. V gave up 3 bases and J gave up 0 bases, with 18 bases separating them. The DNA for the CDR3 is TGTGCCAGCAGTTTTAGGTCTAGGACCCGGGGCTCCTACAATGAGCAGTTCTTC. Translating it yields CASSFRSRTRGSYNEQFF.

This clonotype was observed at least ten times. At one end the junction does not follow the germline gene, possibly because of a read error. V and J are TRBV12-3 or TRBV12-4 and TRBJ1-1; D unresolved. The CDR3 is 11 amino acids. In nucleotides, the CDR3 is TGCGCCAGCAGCTTGGGCAGGGAAGCTTTCTTT. It is translated as CASSLGREAFF.

This clonotype was observed a handful of times. The V call is TRBV6-1, the J call TRBJ2-2; tentative D call: TRBD1 (8 bases). The germline V gene encodes CDR1 MNHNS and CDR2 SASEGT. The CDR3 has 14 amino acids. V was pared by 6 bases and J by 3 bases, with 11 bases between. CDR3 sequence: CASRQGGYTGELFF. CDR3 nucleotide sequence: TGTGCCAGCAGACAGGGGGGGTACACCGGGGAGCTGTTTTTT.

The table lists this clonotype with many counts. The rearrangement joins TRBV24-1 to TRBJ2-1, with D tentatively TRBD2 (6 bases). Germline-derived CDR1 and CDR2 are KGHDR and SFDVKD. V gave up 2 bases and J gave up 8 bases, with 9 bases separating them. The CDR3 has 13 amino acids. CDR3 residues: CATSDSGLDEQFF. The CDR3 coding sequence is TGTGCCACCAGTGATTCGGGACTCGATGAGCAGTTCTTC.

The chain links TRBV7-9 to TRBJ1-1, with 10 bases fitting TRBD1. This CDR3 contains 14 residues. Germline loops: CDR1 SEHNR, CDR2 FQNEAQ (reference sequence). After removal of 2 bases from V and 6 bases from J, the junction contained 3 bases not matched to a gene. CDR3 nucleotides: TGTGCCAGCAGCTTACGAGGGACAGGGGCTGAAGCTTTCTTT. Protein: CASSLRGTGAEAFF.

The CDR3 region is CATRGRDTGELFF. The CDR3 nucleotides are TGTGCCACCAGAGGACGGGACACCGGGGAGCTGTTTTTT. The V and J genes are TRBV10-3 and TRBJ2-2; D remains unclear. The CDR3 has 13 amino acids. V was clipped by 10 bases and J by 3 bases, with 12 bases between them. Per the germline V gene, CDR1 is ENHRY and CDR2 is SYGVKD.

This clonotype was seen at least ten times. This chain links TRBV27 with TRBJ2-2; 7 bases agree with TRBD2. Losses at the gene ends were 2 bases for V and 4 bases for J; bases not matched to a gene: 7. Germline V gene data show CDR1 as MNHEY and CDR2 as SMNVEV (reference sequence). The CDR3 consists of 16 residues. The CDR3 is CASSLRGRVGTGELFF. Written as DNA, the CDR3 is TGTGCCAGCAGTTTACGTGGGAGGGTTGGCACCGGGGAGCTGTTTTTT.

This clonotype has at least ten counts. The chain combines TRBV20-1 with TRBJ2-7; TRBD1 matches 9 bases. CDR3 length: 14 residues. CDR1 DFQATT and CDR2 SNEGSKA come from the germline V gene (reference sequence). J was trimmed by 6 bases and V by 5 bases; bases with no gene match: 11. The CDR3 region is CSAASNRGLGEQYF. Here the CDR3 DNA reads TGCAGTGCTGCAAGTAACAGGGGGCTAGGCGAGCAGTACTTC.

This clonotype was detected a few times. The chain couples TRBV4-2 to TRBJ2-5, with unresolved D. The germline V gene encodes CDR1 LGHNA and CDR2 YNFKEQ. This CDR3 is built from 16 residues. Trimming pared 1 base from V and 5 bases from J, leaving 17 bases between. CDR3 residues: CASSQGRTNARETQYF. CDR3 DNA: TGTGCCAGCAGCCAAGGAAGGACCAACGCCCGCGAGACCCAGTACTTC.

V usage is TRBV11-2 and J usage is TRBJ2-3; D may match TRBD1 or TRBD2 (5 bases each). CDR1 is SGHAT, CDR2 FQNNGV, per germline. The CDR3 has 17 amino acids. V was cut by 4 bases and J by 1 base, with 18 bases left in between. CDR3 in DNA: TGTGCCAGCAGCTCGGGCTGGGACCACCGGGGCACAGATACGCAGTATTTT. It translates to CASSSGWDHRGTDTQYF.

This clonotype was seen only a few times. This rearrangement joins TRBV11-2 to TRBJ2-7, with D perhaps matching TRBD1 (5 bases). Germline V CDR1 and CDR2: SGHAT, FQNNGV. The ends were cut back, 1 base at V and 6 bases at J, with 10 bases in the middle. CDR3 length equals 13 residues. CDR3 sequence reads: CASSLGTPFEQYF. CDR3 DNA: TGTGCCAGCAGCTTAGGGACACCCTTCGAGCAGTACTTC.

This clonotype was seen a handful of times. The J gene is TRBJ2-3, the V gene TRBV11-1; no clear D gene. The CDR3 runs 21 residues. Germline CDR1 reads SGHAT; CDR2 reads FQDESV (reference sequence). Trimming left V 5 bases short and J 2 bases short, with 32 bases between. CDR3 sequence: CASSNANQPVKGEQLTDTQYF. The CDR3 nucleotides read TGTGCCAGCAGCAATGCCAACCAACCGGTAAAGGGTGAACAACTCACAGATACGCAGTATTTT.

This sequence joins TRBV7-6 and TRBJ2-3; 14 bases line up with TRBD2. Germline CDR1 reads SGHVS; CDR2 reads FNYEAQ. V shed 4 bases, J shed 5 bases, and the junction held 11 bases outside the gene matches. The CDR3 length is 18 residues. CDR3 in DNA: TGTGCCAGCAGCTCCCGAACCGGGACTAGCGGGGGATTAGATACGCAGTATTTT. This sequence encodes CASSSRTGTSGGLDTQYF.

This chain uses TRBV6-1 with TRBJ2-5; D is tentatively TRBD1 or TRBD2 (5 bases each). V was pared by 6 bases and J by 7 bases, with 15 bases between. The length of the CDR3 is 13 residues. Germline V gene sequence: CDR1 MNHNS, CDR2 SASEGT. The CDR3 coding sequence is TGTGCCAGCAGGTCTTGGGGGAAAGGGACCCAGTACTTC. It specifies CASRSWGKGTQYF.